The 9 T cell receptor beta chains below all came from one sample that was sequenced in a study of blood T cell repertoires in COVID-19. The protocol was immunoSEQ multiplex PCR, while the TCRdb copy is restricted to in-frame clones and leaves out a portion. The table has 250,000 to 350,000 clones, approximately 88% seen once. Material for sequencing was peripheral blood. These receptors were obtained from a human donor with COVID-19, enrolled during active disease. The donor label of this sample is uncertain.

The chain joins TRBV11-2 to TRBJ1-6; the D gene is possibly TRBD1 (6 bases). The germline CDR1 and CDR2 sequences are SGHAT and FQNNGV. Between the trimmed V and J ends, which lost 4 bases and 8 bases, there was a span of 9 bases. This CDR3 is 13 amino acids long. The CDR3 reads CASSSYRDSPLHF. The CDR3 DNA reads as TGTGCCAGCAGCTCCTACAGGGATTCACCCCTCCACTTT.

The gene calls are TRBV6-5 and TRBJ1-1; 11 positions match TRBD1. The germline V gene encodes CDR1 MNHEY and CDR2 SVGAGI. The CDR3 covers 15 residues. The J segment lost 6 bases and the V segment lost 7 bases, leaving 10 bases of the junction unmatched. CDR3 sequence reads: CASIRDRGFGAEAFF. The CDR3 bases are TGTGCCAGCATCCGGGACAGGGGGTTTGGAGCTGAAGCTTTCTTT.

The chain is built from TRBV19 and TRBJ2-7, with a weak D call TRBD2 (5 bases). The V gene lost 3 bases and the J gene lost 6 bases, with 15 bases spanning the gap. CDR1 and CDR2 from the germline V gene are LNHDA and SQIVND (reference sequence). This CDR3 has 14 amino acids. DNA for the CDR3: TGTGCCAGTAGTATCAAGGCGGGTCTCGGCGAGCAGTACTTC. Residues: CASSIKAGLGEQYF.

This sequence joins TRBV10-2 and TRBJ2-5; 8 bases are shared with TRBD1. The CDR3 totals 13 residues. The V gene's germline CDR1 is WSHSY and CDR2 SAAADI. V trimming: 4 bases; J trimming: 5 bases; junction bases outside the gene matches: 3. CDR3 protein: CASSGRQGETQYF. Here the CDR3 DNA reads TGCGCCAGCAGTGGCCGACAGGGGGAGACCCAGTACTTC.

The rearrangement uses TRBV20-1 and TRBJ2-2; the match to TRBD2 covers 8 bases. CDR3 length equals 18 residues. Germline loops: CDR1 DFQATT, CDR2 SNEGSKA (reference sequence). V lost 3 bases and J lost 3; bases outside the gene matches: 15. The CDR3, as DNA: TGCAGTGCTAGTGGGCTTTCGAGTCTAGCGGGTCACACCGGGGAGCTGTTTTTT. Its protein product is CSASGLSSLAGHTGELFF.

The V call is TRBV20-1, the J call TRBJ2-5; unclear D gene. Between the trimmed V and J ends, which lost 5 bases and 5 bases, there was a span of 6 bases. CDR3 size: 10 residues. The germline gives CDR1 DFQATT, CDR2 SNEGSKA (reference sequence). The CDR3 nucleotides are TGCAGTGCTCCACGGGAGACCCAGTACTTC. The encoded protein is CSAPRETQYF.

This clone turned up a few times. The chain joins TRBV5-1 to TRBJ2-7; 8 bases line up with TRBD1. CDR1 and CDR2 (germline): SGHRS, YFSETQ. This CDR3 has 16 amino acids. V was pared by 0 bases and J by 6 bases, with 11 bases of the junction left unmatched. The CDR3 sequence is CASSLEGTGSFSEQYF. The CDR3, as DNA: TGCGCCAGCAGCTTGGAAGGGACAGGTTCCTTCTCCGAGCAGTACTTC.

The rearrangement uses TRBV19 and TRBJ2-7, with 8 bases lining up with TRBD2. With 5 bases clipped from V and 11 bases from J, the junction kept 14 bases outside the gene matches. Germline V gene sequence: CDR1 LNHDA, CDR2 SQIVND (reference sequence). The CDR3 spans 14 residues. CDR3 bases: TGTGCCAGTAGTCCTCGACTAGCGCAGGGAGACGAGTACTTC. Amino acids: CASSPRLAQGDEYF.

In this sample, this clone turned up once. This chain uses TRBV7-3 with TRBJ2-7; the D gene is possibly TRBD1 (8 bases). The germline V and J ends were trimmed by 4 bases and 2 bases, with 21 bases remaining between them. Germline V CDR1 and CDR2: SGHTA, FQGTGA. The CDR3 has 17 amino acids. The CDR3, as DNA: TGTGCCAGCAGCTCCACCCGTTACAGGGGGGGGACCTACGAGCAGTACTTC. Its protein product is CASSSTRYRGGTYEQYF. The complete variable domain, with remaining parts taken from reference TRBV7-3 and TRBJ2-7, reads GAGVSQTPSNKVTEKGKYVELRCDPISGHTALYWYRQSLGQGPEFLIYFQGTGAADDSGLPNDRFFAVRPEGSVSTLKIQRTERGDSAVYLCASSSTRYRGGTYEQYFGPGTRLTVT.